One sample yielded the 27 T cell receptor beta chains listed below, sequenced in a study of shared clonotypes between healthy human individuals. Naive-designated CD8 cells lacked CD45RO, were positively enriched for CCR7, and omitted terminally differentiated effector memory CD45RA+ cells. Generated by immunoSEQ multiplex PCR, the TCRdb table keeps only in-frame clones and is missing some. The profile shows some 2 million clones, roughly 95% of them singletons. The sample taken for sequencing was naive CD8+ T cells sorted from blood. The receptors were gathered from a man between 18 and 35 years old in good health.

The V and J genes are TRBV10-2 and TRBJ1-5; D is undetermined. Germline V lookup: CDR1 WSHSY, CDR2 SAAADI. This CDR3 has 15 residues. Trimming shortened V by 6 bases and J by 0 bases, and 12 bases separated the two germline ends. CDR3 loop: CASRANSDSNQPQHF. As DNA, the CDR3 is TGCGCCAGCAGGGCGAACTCGGATAGCAATCAGCCCCAGCATTTT.

V and J are TRBV20-1 and TRBJ1-1; D gene uncertain. The V end lost 3 bases, the J end lost 3 bases, and 5 bases lay between the germline ends. Germline CDR1 and CDR2: DFQATT and SNEGSKA (reference sequence). CDR3 length: 11 amino acids. CDR3 in amino acids: CSASMYTEAFF. The CDR3 DNA reads as TGCAGTGCTAGCATGTACACTGAAGCTTTCTTT.

The V call is TRBV11-2, the J call TRBJ2-7; D unclear. This CDR3 has 14 residues. V was shortened by 3 bases and J by 4 bases, with 13 bases between the two germline ends. Per germline, CDR1 SGHAT and CDR2 FQNNGV. This chain's CDR3 is CASSFGTPGYEQYF. The CDR3 bases are TGTGCCAGCAGCTTTGGTACCCCTGGGTACGAGCAGTACTTC.

The V gene is TRBV6-5, the J gene TRBJ2-2, with 7 bases identical to TRBD1. The CDR3 totals 16 residues. Unmatched junction bases numbered 7, after V lost 0 bases and J lost 6 bases. CDR1 is MNHEY, CDR2 SVGAGI, per germline. The CDR3 protein is CASSYSVRQGPGELFF. CDR3 DNA: TGTGCCAGCAGTTACTCCGTCCGACAGGGTCCCGGGGAGCTGTTTTTT.

The gene calls are TRBV4-3 and TRBJ2-7; 11 bases are a match to TRBD2. Germline V gene sequence: CDR1 LGHNA, CDR2 YSLEER. V shed 4 bases, J shed 4 bases, and the junction held 6 bases outside the gene matches. This CDR3 comprises 15 residues. CDR3 amino acids: CASSLTSGSSYEQYF. DNA of the CDR3: TGCGCCAGCAGCCTAACTAGCGGGAGTTCTTACGAGCAGTACTTC.

The chain carries TRBV5-1 and TRBJ2-4; D may be TRBD1 (7 bases). CDR3 length: 18 amino acids. The ends were cut back, 4 bases at V and 7 bases at J, with 27 bases in the middle. The germline V gene encodes CDR1 SGHRS and CDR2 YFSETQ. DNA for the CDR3: TGCGCCAGCAGCCCCTCCCCTTTTTGGGAGGCAGGGGGTAACATTCAGTACTTC. Amino acid sequence: CASSPSPFWEAGGNIQYF.

The chain links TRBV4-3 to TRBJ2-2, with D uncertain. The CDR3 length is 14 residues. Trimming pared 0 bases from V and 10 bases from J, leaving 12 bases between. Per the germline V gene, CDR1 is LGHNA and CDR2 is YSLEER. Written as DNA, the CDR3 is TGCGCCAGCAGCCAAGAACGGAACGTTCTGGAGCTGTTTTTT. It is translated as CASSQERNVLELFF.

The chain employs TRBV5-6 and TRBJ1-6, with no clear D. In germline, CDR1 is SGHDT, CDR2 YYEEEE. The CDR3 covers 17 residues. Trimming left V 2 bases short and J 6 bases short, with 18 bases between. The CDR3 loop is CASSFRSGLVANSPLHF. DNA for the CDR3: TGTGCCAGCAGCTTTCGATCAGGACTCGTCGCTAATTCACCCCTCCACTTT.

J is TRBJ2-3 and V is TRBV7-9; TRBD1 matches at 8 bases. Trimming removed 5 bases from V and 4 bases from J; junction bases left unmatched: 11. This CDR3 is 16 amino acids long. Germline CDR1 and CDR2: SEHNR and FQNEAQ (reference sequence). Here the CDR3 DNA reads TGTGCCAGCAGCCCACGACAGGGGAATATGGCAGATACGCAGTATTTT. It codes for CASSPRQGNMADTQYF.

The chain carries TRBV2 and TRBJ2-1; TRBD1 matches at 8 bases. Germline CDR1 is SNHLY and CDR2 is FYNNEI. CDR3 length equals 13 residues. Germline trimming cut 6 bases from V and 9 bases from J; bases unmatched to any gene: 7. CDR3 DNA: TGTGCCAGCAGGGGGACAGGCCAGCGTGAGCAGTTCTTC. Its translation: CASRGTGQREQFF.

V is TRBV4-3 and J is TRBJ1-4; a possible D gene is TRBD1 (5 bases). This CDR3 comprises 16 residues. The germline V and J ends were trimmed by 0 bases and 7 bases, with 15 bases remaining between them. The germline V gene encodes CDR1 LGHNA and CDR2 YSLEER. The CDR3 DNA reads as TGCGCCAGCAGCCAAGATCGAGAAGGGGTCGGTGAAAAACTGTTTTTT. It encodes CASSQDREGVGEKLFF.

Details on this clone: The sample carries other DNA sequences with the same CDR3. V usage is TRBV6-6 and J usage is TRBJ2-7; D might be TRBD2 (6 bases). V was shortened by 0 bases and J by 5 bases, with 11 bases between the two germline ends. Germline V gene sequence: CDR1 MNHNY, CDR2 SVGAGI (reference sequence). The CDR3 loop spans 14 amino acids. In DNA form, the CDR3 reads TGTGCCAGCAGTTACTCGGAGGGTAAAAACGAGCAGTACTTC. It codes for CASSYSEGKNEQYF.

The rearrangement uses TRBV27 and TRBJ2-1; D is unresolved. CDR1 MNHEY and CDR2 SMNVEV come from the germline V gene (reference sequence). Trimming shortened V by 0 bases and J by 2 bases, and 8 bases separated the two germline ends. The CDR3 is 15 residues long. This chain's CDR3 is CASSLSAQPYNEQFF. The CDR3 nucleotides are TGTGCCAGCAGTTTATCGGCACAGCCCTACAATGAGCAGTTCTTC.

Of note for this clone: Just one base apart from a much larger clone, this may be a read error. This same CDR3 is encoded by further DNA sequences in the sample. CDR3 protein: CASSLGRTEAFF. CDR3 sequence (DNA): TGTGCCAGCAGCTTAGGGAGGACTGAAGCTTTCTTT. V and J are TRBV7-9 and TRBJ1-1; D gene ambiguous. The length of the CDR3 is 12 residues. The V gene lost 1 base and the J gene lost 5 bases, with 5 bases spanning the gap. Looked up from germline, CDR1 is SEHNR and CDR2 is FQNEAQ (reference sequence).

The chain recombines TRBV5-8 with TRBJ1-1, with D unclear. The CDR3 runs to 11 residues. CDR1 and CDR2 from the germline V gene are SGHTS and YDEGEE. Trimming stripped 4 bases from V and 7 bases from J, with 8 bases between. The CDR3 here is CASSLLHEAFF. As DNA, the CDR3 is TGTGCCAGCAGCCTGCTACATGAAGCTTTCTTT.

The chain is built from TRBV29-1 and TRBJ2-1, with D possibly called TRBD1 or TRBD2 (5 bases each). The germline gives CDR1 SQVTM, CDR2 ANQGSEA. The V and J ends lost 0 bases and 9 bases respectively, with 15 bases between them. This CDR3 region has 14 residues. The CDR3 region has the DNA TGCAGCGTTGAAGATATGGGGACCCGAGGTGAGCAGTTCTTC. It translates to CSVEDMGTRGEQFF.

The chain uses TRBV28 and TRBJ2-5; a weak D match, TRBD2 (5 bases). CDR1 and CDR2 (germline): MDHEN, SYDVKM. Trimming stripped 5 bases from V and 5 bases from J, with 18 bases between. The length of the CDR3 is 15 residues. CDR3 loop: CASSPLPGNEETQYF. CDR3 nucleotides: TGTGCCAGCAGTCCACTCCCGGGGAACGAGGAGACCCAGTACTTC.

This clone occurred once. CDR3 nucleotide sequence: TGCGCCAGCACCTGCCCATACACCGGGACAGTTATTTACGAGCAGTACTTC. Translation: CASTCPYTGTVIYEQYF. This rearrangement joins TRBV10-1 to TRBJ2-7, with TRBD1 matching 7 bases. Losses at the gene ends were 7 bases for V and 4 bases for J; bases not matched to a gene: 19. Germline V lookup: CDR1 WNHNN, CDR2 SYGVQD (reference sequence). The CDR3 runs 17 residues.

Points on this clone: Other nucleotide sequences in the sample specify the same CDR3. V gene TRBV27 combines with J gene TRBJ1-1; possible D gene TRBD1, 5 bases. The CDR3 covers 12 residues. Deletions cut 3 bases from V and 5 bases from J, with 7 bases between. Germline CDR1 reads MNHEY; CDR2 reads SMNVEV (reference sequence). The CDR3 nucleotides read TGTGCCAGCAGTTTTTGGGGGACTGAAGCTTTCTTT. It codes for CASSFWGTEAFF.

The chain carries TRBV4-3 and TRBJ2-7; 11 nucleotides line up with TRBD2. CDR1 LGHNA and CDR2 YSLEER come from the germline V gene. The CDR3 runs 16 residues. V shed 0 bases, J shed 3 bases, and the junction held 4 bases outside the gene matches. Here the CDR3 DNA reads TGCGCCAGCAGCCAAGATTCACTAGCGGGAGTCTACGAGCAGTACTTC. It specifies CASSQDSLAGVYEQYF.

The V gene is TRBV10-3, the J gene TRBJ2-7; no clear D. This CDR3 is built from 13 residues. CDR1 and CDR2 (germline): ENHRY, SYGVKD. V was pared by 6 bases and J by 4 bases, with 13 bases between. DNA of the CDR3: TGTGCCATCAGGCCCCCGCCATTGTACGAGCAGTACTTC. Translating gives CAIRPPPLYEQYF.

CDR3 sequence reads: CASGVGSGELFF. Here the CDR3 DNA reads TGTGCCAGCGGAGTGGGTTCCGGGGAGCTGTTTTTT. The chain links TRBV19 to TRBJ2-2; D is uncertain. Per germline, CDR1 LNHDA and CDR2 SQIVND (reference sequence). Trimming cost V 9 bases and J 6 bases, with 11 bases left between them. This CDR3 has 12 amino acids.

As regards this clone: The junction departs from the called germline gene at one end, perhaps through a read error. This chain uses TRBV11-2 with TRBJ1-1, with a possible D match to TRBD1 (5 bases). This CDR3 is built from 12 residues. The germline V gene has CDR1 SGHAT and CDR2 FQNNGV. The CDR3 nucleotides are TGTGCCAGCAGCCCTCATGCGCCGGAAGGGGTCTTT. This translates into CASSPHAPEGVF. The full variable domain, with the rest looked up from reference TRBV11-2 and TRBJ1-1, is EAGVAQSPRYKIIEKRQSVAFWCNPISGHATLYWYQQILGQGPKLLIQFQNNGVVDDSQLPKDRFSAERLKGVDSTLKIQPAKLEDSAVYLCASSPHAPEGVFGQGTRLTVV.

The rearrangement joins TRBV5-4 to TRBJ2-7, with D unclear. This CDR3 has 13 amino acids. V was shortened by 5 bases and J by 5 bases, with 14 bases between the two germline ends. Germline V CDR1 and CDR2: SGHNT, YYREEE (reference sequence). CDR3 sequence (DNA): TGTGCCAGCAGTCAAGGGTGGGCGAACGAGCAGTACTTC. Protein product: CASSQGWANEQYF.

The chain carries TRBV4-1 and TRBJ2-7; maybe TRBD2 (6 bases). Trimming removed 4 bases at V and 2 bases at J, with 15 bases between. The CDR3 is 15 amino acids. Germline lookup yields CDR1 MGHRA and CDR2 YSYEKL. The CDR3 is CASSPVVEGPYEQYF. CDR3 sequence (DNA): TGCGCCAGCAGCCCGGTAGTGGAGGGTCCCTACGAGCAGTACTTC.

This chain connects TRBV7-8 to TRBJ2-3; no reliable D call. Germline CDR1 is SGHVS and CDR2 is FQNEAQ. V gave up 6 bases and J gave up 2 bases, with 12 bases separating them. The CDR3 covers 14 residues. CDR3 region: CASSPASATDTQYF. As DNA, the CDR3 is TGTGCCAGCAGTCCCGCGAGCGCCACAGATACGCAGTATTTT.

J is TRBJ1-6 and V is TRBV21-1; TRBD1 is the table's D call and was not checked against the DNA. TRBV21-1 is shown as a pseudogene. The CDR3 loop spans 24 amino acids. This CDR3 reads CASSNNIHLSGTLLQSSYNSPLHF. The CDR3, as DNA: TGTGCCAGCAGCAATAATATCCACCTCTCGGGGACATTATTGCAGAGCTCCTATAATTCACCCCTCCACTTT.